This T cell receptor (beta chain) came from a study of tumor-infiltrating lymphocytes in oesophageal squamous cell carcinoma. TCRdb re-analysed the PCR reads in MiXCR, keeping a single row per CDR3 protein. The sample has around 13,000 distinct CDR3 sequences, 50% to 65% seen once. Germline CDR1 is MNHNY and CDR2 is SVGAGI (reference sequence). After removal of 6 bases from V and 3 bases from J, the junction contained 4 bases not matched to a gene. The CDR3 covers 15 residues. The clonotype originates from a female donor with esophageal squamous cell carcinoma. The chain recombines TRBV6-6 with TRBJ1-5; 11 bases map to TRBD1. The sample comprised esophageal tumor tissue. CDR3 coding DNA: TGTGCCAGCAGGGGGACAGGGGGACACAATCAGCCCCAGCATTTT. It encodes CASRGTGGHNQPQHF.